The TCR beta chain described here comes from a study of regulatory T cells in long-lasting Graves disease. This clonotype was counted many times. Libraries of TCR beta came from iRepertoire HTBI primers plus Arm-PCR of CDR3 regions. TCRdb re-called the multiplex PCR reads with MiXCR, one entry per CDR3 protein. The sample holds 550,000 or so distinct CDR3 sequences, 12% seen once. This CDR3 region has 14 residues. CDR1 is MNHEY and CDR2 is SMNVEV in the germline V gene (reference sequence). Trimming removed 5 bases from V and 0 bases from J, with 10 bases in between. The time point: newly diagnosed GD, antithyroid drugs for less than 3 months. The TCR library was prepared using RNA isolated from PBMCs. The same specimen was also included in a second study, on T cells in Graves' hyperthyroidism and ophthalmopathy. Turning to that study: Orbital computed tomography, thyroid ultrasound, serum thyroxine and TRAb, and clinical symptoms together informed the diagnoses.

The sequence derives from a woman between 25 and 40 years old with Graves disease. The sequencing here drew on peripheral blood mononuclear cells (PBMCs), taken at new diagnosis, from a patient treated with antithyroid drugs. V is TRBV27 and J is TRBJ1-1; D uncertain. CDR3 in amino acids: CASSPHTLNTEAFF. The CDR3 DNA is TGTGCCAGCAGTCCCCATACACTGAACACTGAAGCTTTCTTT.